Listed here is a single TCR beta chain. The antigen is undetermined. Germline-derived CDR1 and CDR2 are SGHRS and YFSETQ. This CDR3 spans 15 amino acids. With 0 bases removed from V and 0 bases from J, the gap between germline ends came to 9 bases. These data belong to a study of blood T cells in healthy people across ages. Whole-study findings and limits: The study could not conclusively compare naive and antigen-experienced cells, given its unsorted PBMCs.

Roughly 10 milliliters was the volume of peripheral blood drawn from each donor. The authors ran a second PCR of 7 to 11 cycles using a sample-barcoded 5' primer and a J-beta primer mix. A template-switch adaptor containing 12 random nucleotides labeled each cDNA molecule. Using its own MiXCR run on the 5' RACE reads, TCRdb lists one record per CDR3 protein. The profile shows approximately 1,700,000 distinct CDR3 sequences, 39% of them singletons. The chain couples TRBV5-1 to TRBJ1-1; tentatively, D is TRBD1 (5 bases). The TCR sequence derives from a human donor in good health. The sample was blood. In DNA, the CDR3 is TGCGCCAGCAGCTTGGTGGGGCAGATGAACACTGAAGCTTTCTTT. Translating gives CASSLVGQMNTEAFF.